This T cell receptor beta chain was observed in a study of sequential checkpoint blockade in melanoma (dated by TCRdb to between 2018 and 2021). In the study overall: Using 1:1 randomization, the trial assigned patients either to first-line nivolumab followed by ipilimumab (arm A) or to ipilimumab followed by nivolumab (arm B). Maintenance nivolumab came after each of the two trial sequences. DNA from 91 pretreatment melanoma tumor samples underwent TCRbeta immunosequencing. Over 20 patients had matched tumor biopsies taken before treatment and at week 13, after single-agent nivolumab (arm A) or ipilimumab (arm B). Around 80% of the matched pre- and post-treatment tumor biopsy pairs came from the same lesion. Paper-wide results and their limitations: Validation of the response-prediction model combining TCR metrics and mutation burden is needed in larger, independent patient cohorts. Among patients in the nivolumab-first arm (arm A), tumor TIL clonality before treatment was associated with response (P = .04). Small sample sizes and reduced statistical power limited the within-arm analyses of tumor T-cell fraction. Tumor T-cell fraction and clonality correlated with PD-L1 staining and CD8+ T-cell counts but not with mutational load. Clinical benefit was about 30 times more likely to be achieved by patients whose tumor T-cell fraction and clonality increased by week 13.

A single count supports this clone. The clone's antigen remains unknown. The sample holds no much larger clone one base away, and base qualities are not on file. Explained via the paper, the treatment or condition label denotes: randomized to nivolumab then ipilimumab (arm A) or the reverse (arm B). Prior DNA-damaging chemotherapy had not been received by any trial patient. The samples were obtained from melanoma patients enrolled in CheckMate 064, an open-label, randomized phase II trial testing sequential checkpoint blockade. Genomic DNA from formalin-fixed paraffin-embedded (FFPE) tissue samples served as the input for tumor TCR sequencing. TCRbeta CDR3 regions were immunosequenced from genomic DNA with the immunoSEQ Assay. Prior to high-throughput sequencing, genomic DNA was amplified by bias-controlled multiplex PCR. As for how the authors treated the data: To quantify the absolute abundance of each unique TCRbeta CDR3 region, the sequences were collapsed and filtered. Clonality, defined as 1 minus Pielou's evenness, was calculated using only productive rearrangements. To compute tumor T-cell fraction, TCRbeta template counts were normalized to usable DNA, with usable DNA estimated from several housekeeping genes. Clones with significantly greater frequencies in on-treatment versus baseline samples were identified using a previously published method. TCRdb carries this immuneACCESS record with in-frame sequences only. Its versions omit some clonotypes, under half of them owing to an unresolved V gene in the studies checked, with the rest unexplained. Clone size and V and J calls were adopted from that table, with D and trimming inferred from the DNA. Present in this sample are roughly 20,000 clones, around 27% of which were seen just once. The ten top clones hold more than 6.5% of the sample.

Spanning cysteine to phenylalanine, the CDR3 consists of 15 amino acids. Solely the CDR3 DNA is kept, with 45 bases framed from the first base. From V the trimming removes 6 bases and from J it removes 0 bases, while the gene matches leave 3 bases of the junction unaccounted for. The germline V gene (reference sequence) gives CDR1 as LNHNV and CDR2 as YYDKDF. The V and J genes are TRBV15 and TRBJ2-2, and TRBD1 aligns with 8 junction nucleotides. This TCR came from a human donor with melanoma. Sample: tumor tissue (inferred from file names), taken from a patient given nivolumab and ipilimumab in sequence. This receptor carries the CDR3 CATREQGANTGELFF. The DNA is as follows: TGTGCCACCAGAGAACAGGGGGCGAACACCGGGGAGCTGTTTTTT.